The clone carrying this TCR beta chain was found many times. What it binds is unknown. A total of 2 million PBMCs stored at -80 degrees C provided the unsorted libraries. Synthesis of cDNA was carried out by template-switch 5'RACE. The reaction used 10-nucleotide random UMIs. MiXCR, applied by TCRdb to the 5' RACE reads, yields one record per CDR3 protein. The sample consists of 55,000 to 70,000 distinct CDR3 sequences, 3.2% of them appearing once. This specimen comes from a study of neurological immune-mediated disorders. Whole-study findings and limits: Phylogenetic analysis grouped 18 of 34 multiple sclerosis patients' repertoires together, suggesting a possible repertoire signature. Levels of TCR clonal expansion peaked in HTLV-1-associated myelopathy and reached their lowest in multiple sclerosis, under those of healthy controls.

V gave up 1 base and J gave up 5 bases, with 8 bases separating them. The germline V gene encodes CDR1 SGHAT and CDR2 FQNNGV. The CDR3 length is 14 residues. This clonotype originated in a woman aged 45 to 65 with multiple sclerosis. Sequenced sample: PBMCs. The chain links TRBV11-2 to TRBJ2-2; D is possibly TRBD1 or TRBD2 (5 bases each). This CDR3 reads CASSLGWGTGELFF. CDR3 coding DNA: TGTGCCAGCAGCTTAGGTTGGGGGACCGGGGAGCTGTTTTTT.